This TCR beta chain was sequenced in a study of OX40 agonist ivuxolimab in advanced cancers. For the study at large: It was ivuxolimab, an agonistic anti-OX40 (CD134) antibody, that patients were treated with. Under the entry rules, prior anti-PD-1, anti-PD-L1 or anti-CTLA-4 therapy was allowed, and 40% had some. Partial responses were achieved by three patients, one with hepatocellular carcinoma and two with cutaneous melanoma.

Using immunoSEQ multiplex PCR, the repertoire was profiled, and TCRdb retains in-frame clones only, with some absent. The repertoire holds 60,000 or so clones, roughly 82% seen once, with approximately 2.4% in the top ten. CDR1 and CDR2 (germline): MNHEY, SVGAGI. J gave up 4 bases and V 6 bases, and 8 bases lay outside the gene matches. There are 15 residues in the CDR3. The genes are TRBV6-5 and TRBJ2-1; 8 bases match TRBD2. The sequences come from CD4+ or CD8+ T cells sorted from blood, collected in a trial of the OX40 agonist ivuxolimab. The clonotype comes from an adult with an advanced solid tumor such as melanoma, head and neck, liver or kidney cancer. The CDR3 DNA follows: TGTGCCAGCAGGGCCGGCAGCGGGGGATACAATGAGCAGTTCTTC. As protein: CASRAGSGGYNEQFF.